The following is a T cell receptor (beta chain) sequence with its context. Its antigen remains unidentified. This entry comes from a study of CD8 T cells in ankylosing spondylitis. The CDR3 runs to 15 residues. V shed 6 bases and J shed 0 bases, with 12 bases lying between them. TCRdb processed the 5' RACE reads anew with MiXCR; each CDR3 protein has one entry. Of about 280,000 distinct CDR3 sequences in the sample, about 19% were seen once. Study outcomes and limitations: Seemingly characteristic of ankylosing spondylitis blood was a TCR beta motif consisting of about 8 highly homologous variants. Matched ankylosing spondylitis synovial fluid reportedly contained a significantly enriched population of disease-linked clones.

Input material: blood, either unsorted or a sorted T cell fraction (not recorded which). The TCR originated in a male donor with ankylosing spondylitis or in good health (not recorded which). V is TRBV12-3 or TRBV12-4 and J is TRBJ1-5; TRBD1 might be the D (6 bases). In nucleotides, the CDR3 is TGTGCCAGCAGCTTGGACAGTGCTAGCAATCAGCCCCAGCATTTT. Amino acids: CASSLDSASNQPQHF.